Listed here is a single T cell receptor beta chain. This sample is drawn from a study of blood T cell repertoires in COVID-19. Across the study: PBMCs, B-cell-depleted T cells, or T cells were the source of the cDNA or gDNA that made up the material.

This CDR3 has 16 residues. In germline, CDR1 is SGHRS, CDR2 YFSETQ. With 4 bases clipped from V and 0 bases from J, the junction kept 8 bases outside the gene matches. Profiled with immunoSEQ multiplex PCR; TCRdb holds only in-frame clones, not every one. The data show 60,000 to 80,000 clones, approximately 85% seen once. V is TRBV5-1 and J is TRBJ2-3, with 7 nucleotides matching TRBD2. The sequenced sample consisted of peripheral blood. The receptor was derived from a man between 45 and 60 years old with acute or convalescent COVID-19. This chain's CDR3 is CASSGSFGGSTDTQYF. Written as DNA, the CDR3 is TGCGCCAGCAGCGGATCATTCGGGGGGAGCACAGATACGCAGTATTTT.